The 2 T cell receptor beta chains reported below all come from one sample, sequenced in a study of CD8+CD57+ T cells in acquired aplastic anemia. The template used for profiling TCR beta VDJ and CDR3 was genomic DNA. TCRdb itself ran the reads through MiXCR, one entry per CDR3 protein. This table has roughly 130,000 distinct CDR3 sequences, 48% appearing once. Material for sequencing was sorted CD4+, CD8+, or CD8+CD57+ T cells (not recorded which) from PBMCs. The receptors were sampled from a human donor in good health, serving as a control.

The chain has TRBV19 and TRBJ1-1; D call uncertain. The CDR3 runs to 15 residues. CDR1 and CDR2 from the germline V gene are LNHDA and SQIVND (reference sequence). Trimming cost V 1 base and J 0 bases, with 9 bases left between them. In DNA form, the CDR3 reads TGTGCCAGTAGTATAGGAACGGGGATGAACACTGAAGCTTTCTTT. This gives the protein CASSIGTGMNTEAFF.

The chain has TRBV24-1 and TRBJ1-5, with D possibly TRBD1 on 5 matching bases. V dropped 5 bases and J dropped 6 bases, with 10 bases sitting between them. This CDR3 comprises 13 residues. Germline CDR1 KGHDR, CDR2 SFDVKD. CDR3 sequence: CATSVREGQPQHF. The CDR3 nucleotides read TGTGCCACCAGTGTCAGGGAGGGTCAGCCCCAGCATTTT.